This T cell receptor beta chain was observed in a study of control samples from healthy donors and cancer patients. Only a few counts were recorded for this clone. This table comes from immunoSEQ multiplex PCR, and its TCRdb copy is limited to in-frame clones, with some not included. The sample records approximately 84,000 clones, approximately 82% being singletons. Germline assignment: CDR1 SQVTM and CDR2 ANQGSEA. With 7 bases clipped from V and 4 bases from J, the junction kept 10 bases outside the gene matches. This CDR3 region has 14 residues. The TCR sequence derives from a woman in her sixties or seventies in good health. The chain links TRBV29-1 to TRBJ1-2, with 9 bases lining up with TRBD1. The sequenced material came from blood. The CDR3 coding sequence is TGCAGCGGTGACAGGGGGGAGGCTCTCTATGGCTACACCTTC. It specifies CSGDRGEALYGYTF.